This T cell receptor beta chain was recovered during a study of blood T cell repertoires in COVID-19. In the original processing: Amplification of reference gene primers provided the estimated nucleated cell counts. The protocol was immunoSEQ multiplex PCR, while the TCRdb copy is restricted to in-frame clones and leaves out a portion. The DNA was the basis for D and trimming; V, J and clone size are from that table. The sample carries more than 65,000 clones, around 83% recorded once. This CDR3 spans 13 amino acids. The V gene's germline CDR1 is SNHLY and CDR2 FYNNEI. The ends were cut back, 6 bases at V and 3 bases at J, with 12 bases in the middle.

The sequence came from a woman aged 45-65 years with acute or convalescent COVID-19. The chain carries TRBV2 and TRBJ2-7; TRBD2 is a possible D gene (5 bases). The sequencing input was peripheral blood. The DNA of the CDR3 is TGTGCCAGCAGGGCTAGCAGCTACTACGAGCAGTACTTC. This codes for CASRASSYYEQYF.